The source of this TCR beta chain is a study of CD4 T cells in relation to SARS-CoV-2 and coronaviruses. This clone was detected a few times. Its antigen is currently unknown. Profiled with immunoSEQ multiplex PCR; TCRdb holds only in-frame clones, not every one. The sample has more than 35,000 clones; 70% to 80% are singletons. Study-level points and caveats: SARS-CoV-2-driven expansion was significantly weaker in crossreactive than monoreactive clones.

Naive or memory CD4+ cells were cultured 1:1 with T cell-depleted PBMCs plus CEF. Sequencing used memory CD4+ T cells from PBMCs, cultured in vitro. This TCR was recovered from an adult with COVID-19.

In nucleotides, the CDR3 is TGTGCCAGCAGCCTCCTCCCGAATGGGGGTGGCTACACCTTC. Protein product: CASSLLPNGGGYTF. The V call is TRBV7-3, the J call TRBJ1-2; TRBD1 is a possible D gene (5 bases). Trimming took 5 bases from V and 7 from J, leaving 17 bases between them. CDR3 length: 14 amino acids. CDR1 and CDR2 from the germline V gene are SGHTA and FQGTGA.